This T cell receptor beta chain was identified during a study of T cells in Graves' hyperthyroidism and ophthalmopathy (dated by TCRdb to about 2019). With regard to the full study: A discovery cohort of about a hundred patients, 43 with Graves' ophthalmopathy and approximately 60 with stable Graves' hyperthyroidism, was used to find distinguishing TCR V-J signatures. After blood sampling, hyperthyroidism patients were treated with methimazole at a starting dose of 30 mg daily, and ophthalmopathy patients were treated with high-dose intravenous methylprednisolone. The study also compared thyroid tissue and blood T-cell repertoires from roughly 6 Graves' hyperthyroidism patients. Prospective prediction of ophthalmopathy was tested in an independent validation cohort consisting of 18 hyperthyroidism patients and 15 to 17 patients who later progressed to ophthalmopathy. TCR Vbeta CDR3 sequencing of 120 to 150 peripheral blood samples (43 ophthalmopathy, roughly 72 hyperthyroidism and roughly 17 progressor patients) is reported in the paper. The 100 discovery patients were divided at random into training and test sets in a 7:3 ratio. The paper's findings and limits, for the study overall: During validation, the model predicted progression to ophthalmopathy a median of around 7 months ahead of onset, with around 71% sensitivity and around 73% specificity. In cross-validation, a model built on a 13 V-J signature told ophthalmopathy apart from stable hyperthyroidism with just under 90% sensitivity and about 81% specificity, and in testing the same model reached 80%/75%. Blood samples also contained most of the expanded thyroid clonotypes (frequency above 0.001), which suggests that blood repertoires may reflect thyroid immune responses. Sample size was not statistically predetermined, and investigators were not blinded to group allocation.

Exclusion was applied to patients with uncontrolled infections, other autoimmune diseases, pregnancy or lactation. Clinical symptoms, serum thyroxine and TRAb, thyroid ultrasound, and orbital computed tomography formed the basis for the diagnoses. Trizol reagent was used to extract total RNA, and RNA quality was then checked on an Agilent 2100 Bioanalyzer. The TCR beta CDR3 regions were amplified from the RNA transcripts. The first round of RT-PCR for the TCR CDR3 was performed with the HTBI primer set and the Qiagen OneStep RT-PCR kit. Libraries were constructed in a second round of multiplex PCR, after which size selection and purification were carried out. Sequencing of the libraries was done on an Illumina HiSeq2000 using paired-end 100 bp reads. On the authors' methods: SOAPnuke was used to process the raw data, with reads discarded if the reads contained adapters or uncalled bases, had a mean Phred below 15, or lacked an exact constant-primer or identifier match. High-quality paired reads were merged with COPE v1.2.5, and unique nucleotide sequences were defined as clonotypes. Clonotypes were aligned to IMGT TRBV, TRBD and TRBJ reference segments using MiTCR v1.1. The analysis included only V-J combinations with a frequency above 0.0001, which together covered around 99% of the repertoires. A TCS score was defined as the ratio of F50 (clonal expansion) to E x V (chaos), with BLOSUM62-based TCRdist applied between CDR3 peptides within each V-J. Welch's t-statistics and random forest reduced fewer than 600 V-J features to roughly 13, which were used in a naive Bayes classifier (R e1071). Thyroid-blood repertoire similarity was quantified with the Morisita-Horn index. TCRdb reran the public reads through fastp at Q25 and MiXCR, keeping productive beta chains. Each entry merges the rows of one CDR3 protein and shows their most common DNA and genes. The V and J calls here are based on TCRdb, not the publication. For this sample there are more than 500,000 distinct CDR3 sequences; around 45% appear just once. The ten largest account for around 17% of the sample.

Note on this clonotype: Its target antigen remains unknown. Nothing much larger sits one base from this clone, and base qualities are not available.

The sample consisted of peripheral blood or thyroid tissue (not recorded which). This TCR came from an adult woman with Graves' disease, either hyperthyroidism or ophthalmopathy (not recorded which).

The DNA sequence is TGTGCCAGCAGCGCCTATACCAGGGGGTTTCGGGGCTACACCTTC. It is translated as CASSAYTRGFRGYTF. The sequence links TRBV9 to TRBJ1-2, with 7 central nucleotides matching TRBD1. Trimmed from V: 3 bases; trimmed from J: 8 bases; junction bases lacking a gene match: 13. The CDR3 has 15 amino acids, counting the end cysteine and phenylalanine. This entry keeps only the CDR3 DNA: 45 bases, framed from base 1. For CDR1 and CDR2, the germline V gene lists SGDLS and YYNGEE.